What follows are 29 T cell receptor beta chains derived from one specimen sequenced in a study of blood T cell repertoires in COVID-19. Clones were read by immunoSEQ multiplex PCR, and TCRdb kept only the in-frame ones, dropping some. This repertoire shows 85,000 to 120,000 clones, 76% found once; its top ten account for 6.2%. Sequencing input: peripheral blood. Receptor source: a man older than 75 with COVID-19, enrolled during active disease.

The chain employs TRBV15 and TRBJ2-2; tentative D call: TRBD2 (5 bases). Trimming shortened V by 5 bases and J by 5 bases, and 18 bases separated the two germline ends. This CDR3 has 16 residues. Per the germline V gene, CDR1 is LNHNV and CDR2 is YYDKDF (reference sequence). The CDR3 sequence: CATSGDRLALTGELFF. The CDR3 coding sequence is TGTGCCACCAGCGGGGATCGGCTAGCTCTAACCGGGGAGCTGTTTTTT.

The chain carries TRBV29-1 and TRBJ2-3; 10 bases are shared with TRBD2. Germline V CDR1 and CDR2: SQVTM, ANQGSEA. The CDR3 has 15 amino acids. The V gene end was trimmed by 5 bases and the J gene end by 4 bases; junction bases not matched to a gene: 9. The CDR3 here is CSVLGSSGSADTQYF. The CDR3, as DNA: TGCAGCGTTTTGGGGTCTAGCGGGAGTGCAGATACGCAGTATTTT.

V gene TRBV27 combines with J gene TRBJ2-7, with a tentative D call TRBD1 (5 bases). V was clipped by 3 bases and J by 2 bases, with 11 bases between them. This CDR3 region has 14 residues. Germline values: CDR1 MNHEY, CDR2 SMNVEV (reference sequence). The CDR3 protein is CASSLKGVTYEQYF. In DNA, the CDR3 is TGTGCCAGCAGTTTGAAAGGGGTCACCTACGAGCAGTACTTC.

Here the CDR3 DNA reads TGTGCCAGCAGTGAAGCGGCCGAGACAGGGAATTTCAACACTGAAGCTTTCTTT. As protein: CASSEAAETGNFNTEAFF. The chain recombines TRBV6-1 with TRBJ1-1, with 7 bases aligning to TRBD1. The CDR3 is made up of 18 amino acids. J lost 2 bases, V lost 0 bases, and 12 bases had no gene match. Germline assignment: CDR1 MNHNS and CDR2 SASEGT.

The chain carries TRBV18 and TRBJ1-3; TRBD1 agrees at 8 bases. Germline V gene data show CDR1 as KGHSH and CDR2 as LQKENI. Unmatched junction bases numbered 12, after V lost 4 bases and J lost 4 bases. This CDR3 has 17 residues. The CDR3 spells CASSLSPGGAEGNTIYF. In DNA form, the CDR3 reads TGTGCCAGCTCACTCAGTCCAGGGGGCGCAGAAGGAAACACCATATATTTT.

The rearrangement uses TRBV5-1 and TRBJ2-3; TRBD1 is a possible D gene (5 bases). The ends were cut back, 3 bases at V and 3 bases at J, with 8 bases in the middle. This CDR3 is built from 13 residues. Looked up from germline, CDR1 is SGHRS and CDR2 is YFSETQ. The CDR3: CASSSRQTDTQYF. The DNA of the CDR3 is TGCGCCAGCAGCTCCAGACAGACAGATACGCAGTATTTT.

The chain employs TRBV18 and TRBJ2-1, with 11 bases aligning to TRBD2. Germline CDR1 and CDR2: KGHSH and LQKENI. The CDR3 sequence is 15 residues long. The V segment lost 6 bases and the J segment 7 bases; nucleotides outside the gene matches: 8. As DNA, the CDR3 is TGTGCCAGCTCCCTTCTAGCGGGAGGTGGAAATGAGCAGTTCTTC. Translating it yields CASSLLAGGGNEQFF.

The chain couples TRBV27 to TRBJ2-1; D call uncertain. V lost 0 bases and J 1 base, leaving 7 bases between the germline ends. The V gene's germline CDR1 is MNHEY and CDR2 SMNVEV (reference sequence). The CDR3 is 15 amino acids. The CDR3 region is CASSLSWQSYNEQFF. CDR3 bases: TGTGCCAGCAGTTTATCGTGGCAGTCCTACAATGAGCAGTTCTTC.

J is TRBJ2-5 and V is TRBV3-1 (or the pseudogene TRBV3-2); no definite D call. Germline-derived CDR1 and CDR2 are LGHDT and YNNKEL (reference sequence). The ends were cut back, 1 base at V and 2 bases at J, with 11 bases in the middle. This CDR3 has 15 amino acids. The DNA of the CDR3 is TGTGCCAGCAGCCAAGTTACGGGTCTTCAAGAGACCCAGTACTTC. This gives the protein CASSQVTGLQETQYF.

This chain connects TRBV19 to TRBJ2-1, with D unclear. Looked up from germline, CDR1 is LNHDA and CDR2 is SQIVND (reference sequence). V was clipped by 4 bases and J by 8 bases, with 9 bases between them. CDR3 length: 12 residues. The CDR3 region is CASSTFSDEQFF. The CDR3 DNA reads as TGTGCCAGTAGTACTTTCAGCGATGAGCAGTTCTTC.

The CDR3 DNA reads as TGTGCCAGCAGTCATTACAATGAGCAGTTCTTC. This codes for CASSHYNEQFF. The J gene is TRBJ2-1, the V gene TRBV28; D remains unclear. Per the germline V gene, CDR1 is MDHEN and CDR2 is SYDVKM. With 5 bases removed from V and 4 bases from J, the gap between germline ends came to 3 bases. The CDR3 spans 11 residues. Full variable domain (remainder filled in from reference TRBV28 and TRBJ2-1): DVKVTQSSRYLVKRTGEKVFLECVQDMDHENMFWYRQDPGLGLRLIYFSYDVKMKEKGDIPEGYSVSREKKERFSLILESASTNQTSMYLCASSHYNEQFFGPGTRLTVL.

The chain combines TRBV6-4 with TRBJ2-3, with 9 bases that match TRBD2. J lost 5 bases, V lost 2 bases, and 5 bases had no gene match. This CDR3 region has 15 residues. Germline CDR1 reads MRHNA; CDR2 reads SNTAGT. DNA of the CDR3: TGTGCCAGCAGTGACGAGGCGGGAGGGGGAGATACGCAGTATTTT. It specifies CASSDEAGGGDTQYF.

The CDR3 bases are TGTGCCAGCTCAGACCAATTGGGACTCGAAAAACTGTTTTTT. This codes for CASSDQLGLEKLFF. This sequence joins TRBV18 and TRBJ1-4, with a possible D match to TRBD1 (5 bases). There are 14 residues in the CDR3. The germline V and J ends were trimmed by 5 bases and 8 bases, with 15 bases remaining between them. The V gene's germline CDR1 is KGHSH and CDR2 LQKENI.

The chain uses TRBV11-2 and TRBJ2-2, with 9 nucleotides matching TRBD2. CDR1 SGHAT and CDR2 FQNNGV come from the germline V gene. The CDR3 extends over 17 amino acids. V shed 6 bases and J 0 bases; nucleotides not matched to a gene: 8. The CDR3: CASSLGASGANTGELFF. The CDR3 bases are TGTGCCAGCAGTCTGGGGGCTAGCGGGGCGAACACCGGGGAGCTGTTTTTT.

The chain joins TRBV18 to TRBJ2-7; 8 bases match TRBD1. This CDR3 has 16 residues. Germline CDR1 and CDR2: KGHSH and LQKENI. The trim removed 0 bases at V and 1 base at J, leaving 5 bases unmatched. The CDR3 sequence is CASSPPETGGSYEQYF. The CDR3 nucleotides are TGTGCCAGCTCACCACCGGAAACAGGGGGATCCTACGAGCAGTACTTC.

The V and J genes are TRBV25-1 and TRBJ1-4, with D hard to call. CDR1 is MGHDK, CDR2 SYGVNS, per germline. Trimming pared 6 bases from V and 5 bases from J, leaving 16 bases between. The CDR3 is 15 residues long. The CDR3 nucleotides are TGTGCCAGCAGCAACCAATTTAGTCCCAATGAAAAACTGTTTTTT. Its translation: CASSNQFSPNEKLFF. Filled out from reference TRBV25-1 and TRBJ1-4, the complete variable domain reads EADIYQTPRYLVIGTGKKITLECSQTMGHDKMYWYQQDPGMELHLIHYSYGVNSTEKGDLSSESTVSRIRTEHFPLTLESARPSHTSQYLCASSNQFSPNEKLFFGSGTQLSVL.

This chain links TRBV5-1 with TRBJ2-2, with TRBD2 as a possible D gene (5 bases). CDR1 is SGHRS and CDR2 is YFSETQ in the germline V gene. The CDR3 is made up of 13 amino acids. Trimming pared 5 bases from V and 6 bases from J, leaving 11 bases between. The DNA of the CDR3 is TGCGCCAGCAGGCTAGAGGGAGCCGGGGAGCTGTTTTTT. This gives the protein CASRLEGAGELFF.

The chain is built from TRBV27 and TRBJ1-6; 7 bases fit TRBD1. The CDR3 runs to 15 residues. Germline CDR1 and CDR2: MNHEY and SMNVEV (reference sequence). J was trimmed by 7 bases and V by 5 bases; bases with no gene match: 8. CDR3 amino acids: CASSPTTGVNSPLHF. CDR3 bases: TGTGCCAGCAGTCCCACCACAGGGGTCAATTCACCCCTCCACTTT.

The DNA of the CDR3 is TGTGCCACCAGCAAAAACAGGGACCTCTACGAGCAGTACTTC. This gives the protein CATSKNRDLYEQYF. This chain joins TRBV15 and TRBJ2-7; a possible D gene is TRBD1 (6 bases). Germline V gives CDR1 LNHNV, CDR2 YYDKDF (reference sequence). Trimming stripped 4 bases from V and 3 bases from J, with 13 bases between. The CDR3 extends over 14 amino acids.

This chain uses TRBV6-2 or TRBV6-3 with TRBJ1-1; TRBD1 matches at 9 bases. J lost 3 bases, V lost 5 bases, and 1 base had no gene match. Germline-derived CDR1 and CDR2 are MNHEY and SVGEGT. The CDR3 loop spans 13 amino acids. CDR3 sequence (DNA): TGTGCCAGCAGTAGGACAGGGGACACTGAAGCTTTCTTT. This codes for CASSRTGDTEAFF.

This chain's CDR3 is CASSFRDTQETQYF. The CDR3 nucleotides are TGTGCCAGCAGTTTCCGGGACACTCAAGAGACCCAGTACTTC. The chain is built from TRBV6-1 and TRBJ2-5; a possible D gene is TRBD1 (6 bases). The germline V gene encodes CDR1 MNHNS and CDR2 SASEGT. CDR3 length: 14 residues. Trimming took off 5 bases at V and 2 bases at J, with 12 bases between the two ends.

V is TRBV5-1 and J is TRBJ2-1, with 9 bases aligning to TRBD2. CDR1 and CDR2 from the germline V gene are SGHRS and YFSETQ. The ends lost 1 base at V and 0 bases at J; junction bases unmatched: 2. The CDR3 is 16 residues long. CDR3 sequence: CASSLISGSSYNEQFF. The CDR3 nucleotides read TGCGCCAGCAGCTTGATTAGCGGGAGCTCCTACAATGAGCAGTTCTTC.

This sequence joins TRBV25-1 and TRBJ2-7, with a tentative D call TRBD2 (7 bases). Germline CDR1 MGHDK, CDR2 SYGVNS. The CDR3 loop spans 14 amino acids. Trimming cost V 3 bases and J 5 bases, with 14 bases left between them. The CDR3 spells CASSDRGALNEQYF. In DNA, the CDR3 is TGTGCCAGCAGTGATCGGGGGGCACTGAACGAGCAGTACTTC.

As DNA, the CDR3 is TGTGCCAGCTCACCACCGGGACTAGCGGGAGATACGCAGTATTTT. It translates to CASSPPGLAGDTQYF. The chain joins TRBV18 to TRBJ2-3, with 12 bases identical to TRBD2. Germline lookup yields CDR1 KGHSH and CDR2 LQKENI. The CDR3 runs to 15 residues. J lost 5 bases, V lost 0 bases, and 0 bases had no gene match.

A few counts support this clone. The V gene is TRBV2, the J gene TRBJ2-7; TRBD1 aligns across 7 bases. The V and J ends lost 6 bases and 3 bases, in that order; junction bases with no gene match: 5. Germline CDR1 SNHLY, CDR2 FYNNEI. The CDR3 is 13 amino acids. CDR3 nucleotides: TGTGCCAGCAGCCAACCAGGGGGCTACGAGCAGTACTTC. It codes for CASSQPGGYEQYF.

In this sample, this clone turned up once. The chain is built from TRBV28 and TRBJ1-1, with 8 bases that match TRBD1. The junction had 5 bases not matched to a gene; V was cut back by 3 bases and J by 8 bases. The CDR3 runs 13 residues. CDR1 is MDHEN and CDR2 is SYDVKM in the germline V gene. This CDR3 reads CASSFRGPQEAFF. The CDR3 DNA is TGTGCCAGCAGTTTCAGGGGGCCTCAAGAAGCTTTCTTT.

The chain links TRBV7-8 to TRBJ2-7; D possibly corresponds to TRBD2 (7 bases). CDR1 is SGHVS, CDR2 FQNEAQ, per germline. This CDR3 contains 16 residues. The germline V and J ends were trimmed by 1 base and 1 base, with 14 bases remaining between them. This chain's CDR3 is CASSLGGGGRSYEQYF. CDR3 in DNA: TGTGCCAGCAGCTTAGGGGGGGGCGGGAGATCCTACGAGCAGTACTTC.

This CDR3 reads CASSHGTGANYGYTF. The CDR3 DNA follows: TGTGCCAGCAGCCACGGGACAGGGGCTAACTATGGCTACACCTTC. The V gene is TRBV27, the J gene TRBJ1-2; 10 bases line up with TRBD1. The CDR3 totals 15 residues. V shed 6 bases and J 0 bases; nucleotides not matched to a gene: 4. CDR1 MNHEY and CDR2 SMNVEV come from the germline V gene (reference sequence).

The rearrangement joins TRBV30 to TRBJ2-2; 7 nucleotides match TRBD2. The CDR3 spans 18 residues. CDR1 is GTSNPN, CDR2 SVGIG, per germline (reference sequence). V lost 3 bases and J lost 6; bases outside the gene matches: 19. For the CDR3, the DNA is TGTGCCTGGAGCCCTAGGGGTACGGGCGGGAGAGGAGCCGGGGAGCTGTTTTTT. Translating gives CAWSPRGTGGRGAGELFF.